The 3 T cell receptor beta chains reported below all come from one sample, sequenced in a study of T-cell memory formation after mild COVID-19. From the 5' RACE reads, TCRdb called clonotypes with MiXCR, one entry per CDR3 protein. The table lists roughly 610,000 distinct CDR3 sequences, 15% to 20% of them singletons. Specimen: PBMCs or a T cell subset sorted from them (not recorded which). The source is an adult woman who had mild COVID-19 (a few samples of this study predate the infection). Cell type and time point are not known.

The table lists this clonotype with a few counts. The rearrangement links TRBV7-2 to TRBJ1-3; D not resolved. The germline V and J ends were trimmed by 5 bases and 0 bases, with 11 bases remaining between them. This CDR3 is built from 15 residues. The germline V gene encodes CDR1 SGHTA and CDR2 FQGNSA. The CDR3 bases are TGTGCCAGCAGCGTTAGGCAGGCCTCTGGAAACACCATATATTTT. It encodes CASSVRQASGNTIYF.

This rearrangement joins TRBV9 to TRBJ2-1; TRBD1 matches 9 bases. Germline V gene lookup returns CDR1 SGDLS and CDR2 YYNGEE. Germline trimming cut 3 bases from V and 2 bases from J; bases unmatched to any gene: 6. The CDR3 runs to 16 residues. CDR3 sequence (DNA): TGTGCCAGCAGCGGCCCTACAGGGGGCCCCTACAATGAGCAGTTCTTC. Encoded protein: CASSGPTGGPYNEQFF.

The J gene is TRBJ1-2, the V gene TRBV12-3 or TRBV12-4, with D possibly being TRBD1 (5 bases). With 6 bases removed from V and 5 bases from J, the gap between germline ends came to 13 bases. There are 13 residues in the CDR3. For the CDR3, the DNA is TGTGCCAGCAGGCCACATCCAGGGTATGGCTACACCTTC. Protein: CASRPHPGYGYTF.